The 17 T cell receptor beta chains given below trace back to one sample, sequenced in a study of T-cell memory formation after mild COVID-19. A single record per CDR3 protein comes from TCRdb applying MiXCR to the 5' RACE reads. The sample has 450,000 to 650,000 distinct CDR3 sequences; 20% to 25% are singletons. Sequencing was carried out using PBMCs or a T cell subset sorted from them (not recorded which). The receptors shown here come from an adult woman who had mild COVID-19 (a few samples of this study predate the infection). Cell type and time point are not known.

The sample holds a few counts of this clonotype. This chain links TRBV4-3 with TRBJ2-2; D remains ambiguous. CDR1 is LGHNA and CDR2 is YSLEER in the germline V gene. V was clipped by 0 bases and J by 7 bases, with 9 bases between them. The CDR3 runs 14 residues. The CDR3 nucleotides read TGCGCCAGCAGCCAAGAAGATAGGCTCGGGGAGCTGTTTTTT. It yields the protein CASSQEDRLGELFF.

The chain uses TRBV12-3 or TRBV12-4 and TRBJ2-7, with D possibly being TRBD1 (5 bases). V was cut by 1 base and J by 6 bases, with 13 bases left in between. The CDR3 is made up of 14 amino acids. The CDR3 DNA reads TGTGCCAGCAGTTTAGAAAACAGGCTGATCGAGCAGTACTTC. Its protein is CASSLENRLIEQYF.

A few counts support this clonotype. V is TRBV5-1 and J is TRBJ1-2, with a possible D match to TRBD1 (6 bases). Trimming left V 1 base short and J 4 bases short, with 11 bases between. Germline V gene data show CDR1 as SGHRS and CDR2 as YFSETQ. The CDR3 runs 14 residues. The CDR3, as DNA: TGCGCCAGCAGCTTGCAAGGGGGGCTCTATGGCTACACCTTC. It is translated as CASSLQGGLYGYTF.

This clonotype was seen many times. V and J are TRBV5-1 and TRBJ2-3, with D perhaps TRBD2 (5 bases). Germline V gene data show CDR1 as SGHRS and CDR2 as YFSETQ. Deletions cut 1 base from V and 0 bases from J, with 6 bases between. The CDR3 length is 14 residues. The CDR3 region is CASSLPGSTDTQYF. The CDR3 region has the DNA TGCGCCAGCAGCTTGCCGGGGAGCACAGATACGCAGTATTTT.

CDR3 DNA: TGCAGTGCAAGGACAGGGGGCCCCCAAGAGACCCAGTACTTC. Its protein product is CSARTGGPQETQYF. The chain employs TRBV20-1 and TRBJ2-5, with 11 bases matching TRBD1. J was trimmed by 1 base and V by 6 bases; bases with no gene match: 4. The germline V gene has CDR1 DFQATT and CDR2 SNEGSKA (reference sequence). This CDR3 spans 14 amino acids.

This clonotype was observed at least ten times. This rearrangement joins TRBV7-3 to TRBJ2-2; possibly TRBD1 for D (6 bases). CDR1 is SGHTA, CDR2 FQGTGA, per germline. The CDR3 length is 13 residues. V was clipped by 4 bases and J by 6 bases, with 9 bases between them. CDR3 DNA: TGTGCCAGCAGCTCAAGACAGGCCGGGGAGCTGTTTTTT. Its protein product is CASSSRQAGELFF.

The CDR3 protein is CSVKGTSGSYYEQYF. The CDR3 nucleotides are TGCAGCGTTAAGGGGACTAGCGGGAGTTATTACGAGCAGTACTTC. This rearrangement joins TRBV29-1 to TRBJ2-7, with 14 bases that match TRBD2. The CDR3 length is 15 residues. CDR1 and CDR2 (germline): SQVTM, ANQGSEA. The V gene end was trimmed by 5 bases and the J gene end by 4 bases; junction bases not matched to a gene: 7.

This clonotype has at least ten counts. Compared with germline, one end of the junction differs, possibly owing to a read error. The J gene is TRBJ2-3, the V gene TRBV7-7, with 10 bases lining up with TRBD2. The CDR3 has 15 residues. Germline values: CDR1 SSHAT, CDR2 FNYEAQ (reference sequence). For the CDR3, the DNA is TGTGCTAGCAGCCCTGTGCTAGCGGGAGCAGATACGCAGTATTTT. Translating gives CASSPVLAGADTQYF.

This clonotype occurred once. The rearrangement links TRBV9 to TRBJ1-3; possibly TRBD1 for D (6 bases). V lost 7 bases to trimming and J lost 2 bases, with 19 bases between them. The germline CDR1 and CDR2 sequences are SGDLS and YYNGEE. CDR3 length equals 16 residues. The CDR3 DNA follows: TGTGCCAGCGGACCAGGACAGCTTGGGCCTGGAAACACCATATATTTT. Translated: CASGPGQLGPGNTIYF.

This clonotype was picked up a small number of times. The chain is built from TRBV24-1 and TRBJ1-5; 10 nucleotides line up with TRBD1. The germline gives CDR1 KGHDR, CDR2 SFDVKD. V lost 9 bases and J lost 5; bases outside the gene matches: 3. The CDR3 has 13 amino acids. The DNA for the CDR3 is TGTGCCACCTCGGACAGGGGGTATCAGCCCCAGCATTTT. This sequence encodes CATSDRGYQPQHF.

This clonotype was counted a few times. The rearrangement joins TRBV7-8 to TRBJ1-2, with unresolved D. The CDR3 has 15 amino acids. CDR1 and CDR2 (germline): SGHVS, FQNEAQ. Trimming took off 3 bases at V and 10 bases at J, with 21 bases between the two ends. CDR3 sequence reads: CASSFSPPDRSDYTF. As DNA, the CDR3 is TGTGCCAGCAGCTTTAGTCCGCCGGACCGAAGTGACTACACCTTC.

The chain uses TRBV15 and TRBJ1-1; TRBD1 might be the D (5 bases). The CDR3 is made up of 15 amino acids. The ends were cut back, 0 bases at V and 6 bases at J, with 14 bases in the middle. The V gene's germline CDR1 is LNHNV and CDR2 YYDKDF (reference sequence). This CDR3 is CATSRDFGGGAEAFF. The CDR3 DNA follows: TGTGCCACCAGCAGAGATTTTGGCGGGGGGGCTGAAGCTTTCTTT. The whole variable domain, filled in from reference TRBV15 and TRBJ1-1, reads DAMVIQNPRYQVTQFGKPVTLSCSQTLNHNVMYWYQQKSSQAPKLLFHYYDKDFNNEADTPDNFQSRRPNTSFCFLDIRSPGLGDTAMYLCATSRDFGGGAEAFFGQGTRLTVV.

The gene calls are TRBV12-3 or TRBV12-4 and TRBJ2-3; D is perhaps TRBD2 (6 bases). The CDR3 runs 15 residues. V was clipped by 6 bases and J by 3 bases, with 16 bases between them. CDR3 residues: CASSSRVEGTDTQYF. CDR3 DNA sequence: TGTGCCAGCAGCTCCAGGGTGGAGGGAACAGATACGCAGTATTTT.

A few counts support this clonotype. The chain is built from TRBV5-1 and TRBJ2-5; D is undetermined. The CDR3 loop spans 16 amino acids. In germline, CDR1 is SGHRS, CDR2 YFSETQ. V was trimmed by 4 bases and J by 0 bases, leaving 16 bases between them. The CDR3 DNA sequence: TGCGCCAGCAGCCACCCTTCTGGAACGTACCAAGAGACCCAGTACTTC. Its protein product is CASSHPSGTYQETQYF.

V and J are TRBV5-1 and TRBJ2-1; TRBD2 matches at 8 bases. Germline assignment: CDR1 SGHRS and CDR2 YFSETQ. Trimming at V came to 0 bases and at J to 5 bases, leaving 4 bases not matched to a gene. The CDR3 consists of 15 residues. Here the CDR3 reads CASSLAPGRDNEQFF. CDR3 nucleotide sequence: TGCGCCAGCAGCTTGGCCCCCGGGAGGGACAATGAGCAGTTCTTC.

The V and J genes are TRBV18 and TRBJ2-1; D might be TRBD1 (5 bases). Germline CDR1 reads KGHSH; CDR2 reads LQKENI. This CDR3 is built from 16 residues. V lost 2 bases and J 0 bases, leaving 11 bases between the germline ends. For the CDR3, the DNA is TGTGCCAGCTCACCAGCGACAGTGAGCTCCTACAATGAGCAGTTCTTC. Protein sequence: CASSPATVSSYNEQFF.

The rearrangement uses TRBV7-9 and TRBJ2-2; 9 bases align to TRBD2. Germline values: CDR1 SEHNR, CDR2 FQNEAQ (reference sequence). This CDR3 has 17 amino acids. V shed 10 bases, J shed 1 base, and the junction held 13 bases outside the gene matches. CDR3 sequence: CANQELAGQRNTGELFF. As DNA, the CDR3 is TGTGCCAACCAGGAGCTAGCGGGGCAAAGGAACACCGGGGAGCTGTTTTTT. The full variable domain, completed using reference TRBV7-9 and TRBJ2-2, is DTGVSQNPRHKITKRGQNVTFRCDPISEHNRLYWYRQTLGQGPEFLTYFQNEAQLEKSRLLSDRFSAERPKGSFSTLEIQRTEQGDSAMYLCANQELAGQRNTGELFFGEGSRLTVL.